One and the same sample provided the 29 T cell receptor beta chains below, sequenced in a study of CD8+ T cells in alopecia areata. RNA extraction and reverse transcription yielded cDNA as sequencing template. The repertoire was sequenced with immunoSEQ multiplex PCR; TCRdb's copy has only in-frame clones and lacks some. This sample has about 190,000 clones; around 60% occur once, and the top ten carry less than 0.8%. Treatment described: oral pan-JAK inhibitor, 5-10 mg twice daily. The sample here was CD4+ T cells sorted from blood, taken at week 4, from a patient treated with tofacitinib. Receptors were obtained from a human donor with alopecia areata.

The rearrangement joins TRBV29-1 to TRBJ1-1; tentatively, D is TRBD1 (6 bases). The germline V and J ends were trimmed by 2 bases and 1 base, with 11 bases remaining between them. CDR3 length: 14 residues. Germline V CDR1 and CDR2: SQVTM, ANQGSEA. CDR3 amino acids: CSVETGPKNTEAFF. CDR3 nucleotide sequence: TGCAGCGTTGAAACAGGGCCTAAGAACACTGAAGCTTTCTTT.

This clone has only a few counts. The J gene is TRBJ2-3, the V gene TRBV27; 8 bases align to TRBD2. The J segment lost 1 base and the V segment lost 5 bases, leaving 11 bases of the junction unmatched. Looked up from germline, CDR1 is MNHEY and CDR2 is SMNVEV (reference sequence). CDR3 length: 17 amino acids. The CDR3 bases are TGTGCCAGCAGTAAATACCCAGCGGGAGTGGGCACAGATACGCAGTATTTT. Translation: CASSKYPAGVGTDTQYF.

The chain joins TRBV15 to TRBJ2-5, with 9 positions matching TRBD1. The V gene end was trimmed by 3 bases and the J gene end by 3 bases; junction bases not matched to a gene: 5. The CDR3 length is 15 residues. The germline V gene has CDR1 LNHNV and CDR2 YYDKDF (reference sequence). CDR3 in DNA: TGTGCCACCAGCAGGGCCCGACAGGGGGAAGAGACCCAGTACTTC. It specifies CATSRARQGEETQYF. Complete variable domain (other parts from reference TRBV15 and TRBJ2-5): DAMVIQNPRYQVTQFGKPVTLSCSQTLNHNVMYWYQQKSSQAPKLLFHYYDKDFNNEADTPDNFQSRRPNTSFCFLDIRSPGLGDTAMYLCATSRARQGEETQYFGPGTRLLVL.

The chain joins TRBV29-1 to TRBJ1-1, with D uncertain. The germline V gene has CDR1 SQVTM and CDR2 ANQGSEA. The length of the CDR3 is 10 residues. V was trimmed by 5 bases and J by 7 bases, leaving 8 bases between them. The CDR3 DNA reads TGCAGCGTTAGGCAGCTTGAAGCTTTCTTT. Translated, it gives CSVRQLEAFF.

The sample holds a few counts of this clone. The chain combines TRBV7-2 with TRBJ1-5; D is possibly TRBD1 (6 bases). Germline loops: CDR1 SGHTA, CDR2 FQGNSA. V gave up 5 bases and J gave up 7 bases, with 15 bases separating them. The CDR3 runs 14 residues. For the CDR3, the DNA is TGTGCCAGCAGCCCTCGTGGGGGGCAGCAGCCCCAGCATTTT. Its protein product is CASSPRGGQQPQHF.

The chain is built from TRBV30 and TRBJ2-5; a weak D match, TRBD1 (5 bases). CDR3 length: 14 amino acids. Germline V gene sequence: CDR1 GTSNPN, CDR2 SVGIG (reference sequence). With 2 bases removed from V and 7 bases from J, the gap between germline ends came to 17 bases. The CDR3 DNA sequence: TGTGCCTGGAGTCCACCCAGGGTTTTTGGGACCCAGTACTTC. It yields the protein CAWSPPRVFGTQYF.

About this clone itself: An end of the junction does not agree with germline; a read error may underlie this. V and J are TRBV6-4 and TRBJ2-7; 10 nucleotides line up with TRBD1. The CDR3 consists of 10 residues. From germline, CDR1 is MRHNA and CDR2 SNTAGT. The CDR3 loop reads CASPGTGDLF. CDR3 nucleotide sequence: TGTGCCAGCCCCGGGACAGGGGACCTATTC.

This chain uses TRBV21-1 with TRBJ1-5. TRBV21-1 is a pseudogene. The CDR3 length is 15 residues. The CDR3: CASGNKAALHQPQHF. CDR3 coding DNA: TGTGCCAGCGGAAACAAGGCGGCACTCCATCAGCCCCAGCATTTT.

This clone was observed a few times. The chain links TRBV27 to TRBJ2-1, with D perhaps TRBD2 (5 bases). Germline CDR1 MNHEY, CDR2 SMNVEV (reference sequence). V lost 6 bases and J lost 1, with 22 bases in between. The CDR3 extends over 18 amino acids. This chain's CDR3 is CASSPLSSIGVSYNEQFF. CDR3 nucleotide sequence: TGTGCCAGCAGCCCCCTCTCCTCTATCGGGGTGTCCTACAATGAGCAGTTCTTC.

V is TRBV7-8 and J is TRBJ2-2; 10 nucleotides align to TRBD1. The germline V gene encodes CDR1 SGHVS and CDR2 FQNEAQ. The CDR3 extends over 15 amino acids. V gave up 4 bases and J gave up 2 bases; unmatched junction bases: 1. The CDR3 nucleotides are TGTGCCAGCAGCTGGACAGGGGGAAACACCGGGGAGCTGTTTTTT. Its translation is CASSWTGGNTGELFF.

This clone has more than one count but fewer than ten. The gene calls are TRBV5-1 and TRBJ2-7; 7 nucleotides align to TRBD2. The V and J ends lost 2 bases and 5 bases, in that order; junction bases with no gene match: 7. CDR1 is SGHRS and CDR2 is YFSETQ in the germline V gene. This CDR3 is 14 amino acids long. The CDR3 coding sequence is TGCGCCAGCAGCTTTGGCGGGAGCGGGAACGAGCAGTACTTC. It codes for CASSFGGSGNEQYF.

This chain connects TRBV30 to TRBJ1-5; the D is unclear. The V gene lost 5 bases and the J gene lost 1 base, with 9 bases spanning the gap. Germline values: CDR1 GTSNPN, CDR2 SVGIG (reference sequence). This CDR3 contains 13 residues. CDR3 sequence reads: CAWGYASNQPQHF. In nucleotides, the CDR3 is TGTGCCTGGGGGTACGCGAGCAATCAGCCCCAGCATTTT.

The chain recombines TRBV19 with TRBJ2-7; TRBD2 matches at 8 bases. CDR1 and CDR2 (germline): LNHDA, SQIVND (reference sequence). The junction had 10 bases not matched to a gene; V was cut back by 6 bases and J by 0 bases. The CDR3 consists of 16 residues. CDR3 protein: CASRGGSGSSSYEQYF. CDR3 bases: TGTGCCAGTAGAGGGGGGAGCGGGAGCAGCTCCTACGAGCAGTACTTC.

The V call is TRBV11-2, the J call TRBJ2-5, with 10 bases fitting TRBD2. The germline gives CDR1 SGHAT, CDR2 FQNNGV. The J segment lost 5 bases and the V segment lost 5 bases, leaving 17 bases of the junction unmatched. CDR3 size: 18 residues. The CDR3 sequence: CASSPPRAGGPGWETQYF. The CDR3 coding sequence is TGTGCCAGCAGCCCGCCCCGAGCGGGAGGGCCCGGTTGGGAGACCCAGTACTTC.

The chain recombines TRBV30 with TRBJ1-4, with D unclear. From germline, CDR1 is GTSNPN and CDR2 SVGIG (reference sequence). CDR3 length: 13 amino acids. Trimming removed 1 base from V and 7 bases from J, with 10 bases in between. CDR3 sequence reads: CAWSGGIGEKLFF. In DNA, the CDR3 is TGTGCCTGGAGTGGGGGAATAGGTGAAAAACTGTTTTTT. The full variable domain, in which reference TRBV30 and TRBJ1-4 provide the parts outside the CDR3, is SQTIHQWPATLVQPVGSPLSLECTVEGTSNPNLYWYRQAAGRGLQLLFYSVGIGQISSEVPQNLSASRPQDRQFILSSKKLLLSDSGFYLCAWSGGIGEKLFFGSGTQLSVL.

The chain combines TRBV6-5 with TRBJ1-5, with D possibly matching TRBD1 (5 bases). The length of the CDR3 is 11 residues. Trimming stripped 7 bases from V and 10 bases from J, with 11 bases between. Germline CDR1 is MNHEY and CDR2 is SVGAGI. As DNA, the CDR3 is TGTGCCAGCACCAGGGCTGGACCCCAGCATTTT. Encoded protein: CASTRAGPQHF.

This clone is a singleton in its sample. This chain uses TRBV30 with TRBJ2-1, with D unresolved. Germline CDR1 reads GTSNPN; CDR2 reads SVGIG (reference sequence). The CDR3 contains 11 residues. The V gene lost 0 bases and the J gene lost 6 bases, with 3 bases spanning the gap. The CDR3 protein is CAWSVVNEQFF. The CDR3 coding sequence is TGTGCCTGGAGTGTAGTCAATGAGCAGTTCTTC.

CDR3 in DNA: TGTGCCAGCAGCCCCACACAGGGTCAAGCTAACTATGGCTACACCTTC. Protein sequence: CASSPTQGQANYGYTF. V is TRBV4-2 and J is TRBJ1-2, with D tentatively TRBD1 (6 bases). This CDR3 comprises 16 residues. V was trimmed by 4 bases and J by 0 bases, leaving 15 bases between them. CDR1 is LGHNA and CDR2 is YNFKEQ in the germline V gene.

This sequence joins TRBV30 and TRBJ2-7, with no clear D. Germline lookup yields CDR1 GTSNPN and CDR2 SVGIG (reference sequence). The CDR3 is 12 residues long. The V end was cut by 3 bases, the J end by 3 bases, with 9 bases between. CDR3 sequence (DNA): TGTGCCTGGAGGGACGGGTACTACGAGCAGTACTTC. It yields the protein CAWRDGYYEQYF.

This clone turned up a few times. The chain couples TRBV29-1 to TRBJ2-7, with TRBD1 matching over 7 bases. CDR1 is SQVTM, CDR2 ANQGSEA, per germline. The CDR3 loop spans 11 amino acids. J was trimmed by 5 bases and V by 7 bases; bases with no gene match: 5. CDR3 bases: TGCAGCGCAGAGACAGGGAACGAGCAGTACTTC. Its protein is CSAETGNEQYF.

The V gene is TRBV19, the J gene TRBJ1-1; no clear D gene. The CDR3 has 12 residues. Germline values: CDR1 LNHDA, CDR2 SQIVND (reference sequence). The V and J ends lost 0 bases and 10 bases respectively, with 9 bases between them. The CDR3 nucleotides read TGTGCCAGTAGTATAGAAGGAATCGGAGCTTTCTTT. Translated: CASSIEGIGAFF.

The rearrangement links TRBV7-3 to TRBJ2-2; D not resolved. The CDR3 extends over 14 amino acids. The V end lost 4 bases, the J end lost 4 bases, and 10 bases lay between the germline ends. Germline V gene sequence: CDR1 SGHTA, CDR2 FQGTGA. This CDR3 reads CASSSLEPTGELFF. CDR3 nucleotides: TGTGCCAGCAGCTCCTTAGAACCCACCGGGGAGCTGTTTTTT.

For the CDR3, the DNA is TGCAGCATGACAGGGGATGGCACAGATACGCAGTATTTT. This codes for CSMTGDGTDTQYF. V and J are TRBV29-1 and TRBJ2-3; 8 bases align to TRBD1. Trimming cost V 8 bases and J 1 base; bases outside gene matches: 5. There are 13 residues in the CDR3. Germline-derived CDR1 and CDR2 are SQVTM and ANQGSEA.

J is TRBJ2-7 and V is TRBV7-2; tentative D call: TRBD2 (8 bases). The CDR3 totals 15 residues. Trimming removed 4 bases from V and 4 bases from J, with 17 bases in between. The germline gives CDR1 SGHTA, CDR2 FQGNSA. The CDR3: CASSSGGGPRYEQYF. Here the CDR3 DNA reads TGTGCCAGCAGCTCGGGAGGGGGCCCTCGGTACGAGCAGTACTTC.

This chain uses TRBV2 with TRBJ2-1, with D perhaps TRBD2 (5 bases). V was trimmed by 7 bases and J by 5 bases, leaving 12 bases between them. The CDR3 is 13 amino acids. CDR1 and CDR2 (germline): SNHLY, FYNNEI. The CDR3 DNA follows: TGTGCCAGCACGAGGGCCGGAAACAATGAGCAGTTCTTC. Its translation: CASTRAGNNEQFF.

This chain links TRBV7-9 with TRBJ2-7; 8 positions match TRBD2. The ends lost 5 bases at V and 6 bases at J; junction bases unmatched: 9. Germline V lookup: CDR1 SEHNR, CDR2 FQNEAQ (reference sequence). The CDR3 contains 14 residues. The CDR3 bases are TGTGCCAGCAGCCGAGCCAGGACTAGCACCGAGCAGTACTTC. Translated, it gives CASSRARTSTEQYF.

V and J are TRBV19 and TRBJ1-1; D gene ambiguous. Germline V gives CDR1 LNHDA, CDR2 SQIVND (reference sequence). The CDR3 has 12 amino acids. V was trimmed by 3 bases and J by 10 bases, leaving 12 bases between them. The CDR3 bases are TGTGCCAGTAGTATGAACAGAGTGGCAGCTTTCTTT. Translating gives CASSMNRVAAFF.

The CDR3 DNA reads TGTGCCACCAGCAGCCTGGGACAGGTTGGAGATACGCAGTATTTT. Translated, it gives CATSSLGQVGDTQYF. The chain employs TRBV15 and TRBJ2-3; 8 bases align to TRBD1. CDR3 size: 15 residues. Trimming cost V 3 bases and J 5 bases; bases outside gene matches: 7. Germline CDR1 LNHNV, CDR2 YYDKDF (reference sequence).

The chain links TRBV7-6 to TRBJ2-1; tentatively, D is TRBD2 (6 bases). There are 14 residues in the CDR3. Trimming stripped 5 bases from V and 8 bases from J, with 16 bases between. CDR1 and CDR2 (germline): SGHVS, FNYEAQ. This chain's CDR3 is CASSMTSLGDEQFF. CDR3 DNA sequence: TGTGCCAGCAGCATGACTAGTTTGGGCGATGAGCAGTTCTTC.